This T cell receptor (beta chain) stems from a study of identifying expanded T cells in peripheral blood. The V gene's germline CDR1 is SGHVS and CDR2 FQNEAQ. Trimming took 5 bases from V and 3 from J, leaving 13 bases between them. The CDR3 sequence is 14 residues long. Here immunoSEQ multiplex PCR was the method, and the copy in TCRdb shows in-frame clones only, minus some. In the table there are under 110,000 clones, 87% of which are singletons. Study-wide findings and caveats: Approximately two-week clone count variance significantly increased as total template count grew.

A word on this clone: Antigen: not known.

Source material: blood. J is TRBJ1-1 and V is TRBV7-8; D perhaps matches TRBD1 (6 bases). The sequence derives from a person aged 18 to 75 in good health. The CDR3: CASSPTGFDTEAFF. The CDR3 DNA sequence: TGTGCCAGCAGCCCCACAGGGTTCGACACTGAAGCTTTCTTT.